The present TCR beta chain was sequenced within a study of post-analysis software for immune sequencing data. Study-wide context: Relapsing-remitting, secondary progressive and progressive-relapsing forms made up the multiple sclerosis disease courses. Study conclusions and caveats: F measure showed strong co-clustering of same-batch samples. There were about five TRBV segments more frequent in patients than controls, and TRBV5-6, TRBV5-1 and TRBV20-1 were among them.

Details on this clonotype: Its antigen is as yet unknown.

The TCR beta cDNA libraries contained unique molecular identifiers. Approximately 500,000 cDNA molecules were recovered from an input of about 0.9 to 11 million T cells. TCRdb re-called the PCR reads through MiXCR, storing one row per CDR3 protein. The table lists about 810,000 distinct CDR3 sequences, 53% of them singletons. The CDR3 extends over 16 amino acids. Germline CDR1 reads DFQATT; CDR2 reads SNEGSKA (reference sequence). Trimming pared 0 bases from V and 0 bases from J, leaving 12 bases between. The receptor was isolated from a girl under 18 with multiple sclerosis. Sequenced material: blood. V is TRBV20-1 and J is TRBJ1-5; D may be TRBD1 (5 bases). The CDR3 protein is CSARDPVGGSNQPQHF. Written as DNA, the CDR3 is TGCAGTGCTAGAGACCCCGTCGGGGGTAGCAATCAGCCCCAGCATTTT.